This TCR beta chain was captured in a study of blood T cell repertoires in COVID-19. Study overall: Whether acute or convalescent, the COVID-19 samples came from the United States, Italy and Spain. Nucleic acid was either cDNA or gDNA, and it came from T cells, B-cell-depleted T cells, or PBMCs.

The CDR3 is 16 residues long. In germline, CDR1 is SGHDT, CDR2 YYEEEE. V shed 2 bases and J 1 base; nucleotides not matched to a gene: 4. Authors' data handling: Scientists estimated how many nucleated cells there were by amplifying reference gene primers. Some clones are missing from TCRdb's copy, which holds only in-frame ones; the method was immunoSEQ multiplex PCR. V, J and clone size derive from that table, while D and trimming were established from the DNA sequence. The sample contains fewer than 400,000 clones, 85% to 90% of which appear only once. The receptor comes from a woman in her forties or fifties who had recovered from COVID-19. Material for sequencing was PBMCs or T cells enriched from blood (not recorded which). The V call is TRBV5-6, the J call TRBJ2-2; the match to TRBD1 covers 8 bases. This CDR3 reads CASSFSGQGNTGELFF. CDR3 DNA: TGTGCCAGCAGCTTTTCCGGACAGGGGAACACCGGGGAGCTGTTTTTT.